Below, 16 T cell receptor beta chains from the same sample are listed, as sequenced in a study of T cells in Graves' hyperthyroidism and ophthalmopathy. From RNA transcripts, TCR beta CDR3 regions were amplified. Carried out on the TCR CDR3, a first-round RT-PCR used the HTBI primer set. From the multiplex PCR reads, TCRdb called clonotypes with MiXCR, one entry per CDR3 protein. The sample includes 500,000 to 750,000 distinct CDR3 sequences, about 14% of them seen just once. Sample: blood. The receptors here all came from a woman between 18 and 29 years old with Graves' ophthalmopathy.

The chain has TRBV20-1 and TRBJ2-1; no reliable D call. The CDR3 is made up of 13 amino acids. Trimming removed 7 bases at V and 5 bases at J, with 15 bases between. The germline V gene has CDR1 DFQATT and CDR2 SNEGSKA (reference sequence). CDR3: CSVLRNGHNEQFF. The CDR3 DNA reads as TGCAGTGTTCTACGGAACGGACACAATGAGCAGTTCTTC.

The J gene is TRBJ2-5, the V gene TRBV6-2 or TRBV6-3, with D perhaps TRBD1 (5 bases). There are 16 residues in the CDR3. V was shortened by 2 bases and J by 0 bases, with 13 bases between the two germline ends. Looked up from germline, CDR1 is MNHEY and CDR2 is SVGEGT. The CDR3 bases are TGTGCCAGCAGTTACAATGGGGCGAATCACCAAGAGACCCAGTACTTC. Amino acids: CASSYNGANHQETQYF.

The table lists this clonotype with many counts. V gene TRBV12-3 or TRBV12-4 combines with J gene TRBJ2-3, with D uncertain. The ends were cut back, 5 bases at V and 1 base at J, with 10 bases in the middle. This CDR3 comprises 14 residues. The CDR3 DNA is TGTGCCAGCAGTATCTCGGACGGCACAGATACGCAGTATTTT. Translated, it gives CASSISDGTDTQYF.

The table lists this clonotype with many counts. The chain employs TRBV20-1 and TRBJ2-3, with D maybe TRBD2 (6 bases). CDR3 length: 14 residues. In germline, CDR1 is DFQATT, CDR2 SNEGSKA (reference sequence). V lost 3 bases and J 3 bases, leaving 13 bases between the germline ends. The CDR3 spells CSARTRRATDTQYF. In nucleotides, the CDR3 is TGCAGTGCTAGGACGCGGAGGGCTACAGATACGCAGTATTTT.

J is TRBJ2-7 and V is TRBV6-2 or TRBV6-3, with 9 bases aligning to TRBD2. CDR3 length: 16 amino acids. Losses at the gene ends were 4 bases for V and 6 bases for J; bases not matched to a gene: 13. Per germline, CDR1 MNHEY and CDR2 SVGEGT. CDR3 region: CASSSGFAGGPSEQYF. In nucleotides, the CDR3 is TGTGCCAGCAGTTCCGGATTTGCGGGAGGGCCCTCCGAGCAGTACTTC.

This clonotype was detected a few times. The chain has TRBV7-9 and TRBJ1-2, with D perhaps matching TRBD1 (6 bases). Germline CDR1 reads SEHNR; CDR2 reads FQNEAQ (reference sequence). The length of the CDR3 is 13 residues. The germline V and J ends were trimmed by 3 bases and 8 bases, with 13 bases remaining between them. CDR3 bases: TGTGCCAGCAGCTTCCGGGGGACATACGGCTACACCTTC. Protein: CASSFRGTYGYTF. Filled out from reference TRBV7-9 and TRBJ1-2, the complete variable domain reads DTGVSQNPRHKITKRGQNVTFRCDPISEHNRLYWYRQTLGQGPEFLTYFQNEAQLEKSRLLSDRFSAERPKGSFSTLEIQRTEQGDSAMYLCASSFRGTYGYTFGSGTRLTVV.

This clonotype was counted ten times or more. J is TRBJ1-6 and V is TRBV27; perhaps TRBD1 as D (5 bases). Trimming removed 4 bases at V and 4 bases at J, with 14 bases between. The length of the CDR3 is 16 residues. The germline V gene has CDR1 MNHEY and CDR2 SMNVEV (reference sequence). DNA of the CDR3: TGTGCCAGCAGTTGGAAGGGGCTAAGGTATAATTCACCCCTCCACTTT. Residues: CASSWKGLRYNSPLHF.

With respect to this clonotype: A junction boundary mismatches the germline segment, possibly from a read error. V usage is TRBV11-3 and J usage is TRBJ2-1; D unclear. CDR1 and CDR2 from the germline V gene are SGHNT and YENEEA. This CDR3 contains 14 residues. The CDR3 loop reads CAGSLTPSYNEQFF. DNA for the CDR3: TGTGCCGGCAGCTTAACACCCTCCTACAATGAGCAGTTCTTC. The entire variable domain, with the rest obtained from reference TRBV11-3 and TRBJ2-1, is as follows: EAGVVQSPRYKIIEKKQPVAFWCNPISGHNTLYWYLQNLGQGPELLIRYENEEAVDDSQLPKDRFSAERLKGVDSTLKIQPAELGDSAVYLCAGSLTPSYNEQFFGPGTRLTVL.

In its sample, this clonotype was seen a few times. The V gene is TRBV25-1, the J gene TRBJ2-5; D is undetermined. V lost 7 bases and J 5 bases, leaving 23 bases between the germline ends. Germline CDR1 and CDR2: MGHDK and SYGVNS. This CDR3 contains 16 residues. The CDR3 DNA is TGTGCCAGCATTCTGGGGATTACGTGCGCCAGCGAGACCCAGTACTTC. It translates to CASILGITCASETQYF.

This clonotype came up many times. The gene calls are TRBV3-1 and TRBJ1-1; D unresolved. The CDR3 runs to 16 residues. Germline CDR1 reads LGHDT; CDR2 reads YNNKEL (reference sequence). Trimming left V 7 bases short and J 1 base short, with 19 bases between. CDR3 amino acids: CASILRTPKGNTEAFF. The CDR3 region has the DNA TGTGCCAGCATCCTGAGGACCCCGAAGGGGAACACTGAAGCTTTCTTT.

This clonotype was recorded at least ten times. The chain carries TRBV28 and TRBJ1-5; D is unclear. The germline V gene has CDR1 MDHEN and CDR2 SYDVKM. CDR3 length: 13 residues. Deletions cut 5 bases from V and 3 bases from J, with 8 bases between. The CDR3 nucleotides are TGTGCCAGCAGTCCCCGGACCAATCAGCCCCAGCATTTT. This translates into CASSPRTNQPQHF.

This clonotype was picked up many times. This chain uses TRBV6-2 or TRBV6-3 with TRBJ1-1; no clear D gene. V lost 2 bases, J lost 9 bases, and 13 bases lay in between. There are 13 residues in the CDR3. Looked up from germline, CDR1 is MNHEY and CDR2 is SVGEGT. The DNA for the CDR3 is TGTGCCAGCAGTTACCTCTCTGCTTCCCAAGCTTTCTTT. Encoded protein: CASSYLSASQAFF.

In this sample, this clonotype turned up many times. The gene calls are TRBV12-3 or TRBV12-4 and TRBJ2-7; the D gene is possibly TRBD1 (7 bases). The V end lost 3 bases, the J end lost 5 bases, and 20 bases lay between the germline ends. CDR3 length: 16 residues. CDR3 coding DNA: TGTGCCAGCAGTTTCACGCTAGGCAGGGGGGCGGACGAGCAGTACTTC. Translating it yields CASSFTLGRGADEQYF.

This chain links TRBV18 with TRBJ2-1, with TRBD2 identical over 9 bases. Germline V lookup: CDR1 KGHSH, CDR2 LQKENI. The CDR3 covers 16 residues. J lost 7 bases, V lost 4 bases, and 11 bases had no gene match. This CDR3 reads CASSQSIAGERNEQFF. CDR3 sequence (DNA): TGTGCCAGCTCACAGAGCATAGCGGGAGAACGGAATGAGCAGTTCTTC.

The sample holds many counts of this clonotype. This rearrangement joins TRBV6-1 to TRBJ2-7, with 10 nucleotides matching TRBD2. The junction had 8 bases not matched to a gene; V was cut back by 4 bases and J by 2 bases. The CDR3 covers 16 residues. CDR1 and CDR2 (germline): MNHNS, SASEGT. CDR3 residues: CASSGGLAFFAYEQYF. The CDR3, as DNA: TGTGCCAGCAGTGGGGGACTAGCGTTTTTCGCCTACGAGCAGTACTTC.

This clonotype was detected ten times or more. V is TRBV30 and J is TRBJ1-5, with D uncertain. The germline V gene encodes CDR1 GTSNPN and CDR2 SVGIG (reference sequence). The V end was cut by 2 bases, the J end by 9 bases, with 14 bases between. The CDR3 loop spans 13 amino acids. CDR3: CAWSSRGDGPQHF. DNA for the CDR3: TGTGCCTGGAGTTCCCGGGGTGATGGGCCCCAGCATTTT.